Following are 19 T cell receptor beta chains from one sample sequenced in a study of cytomegalovirus exposure and HLA in healthy donors. PCR primers comprised 60 Vbeta and 13 Jbeta primers. Produced via immunoSEQ multiplex PCR; TCRdb's table is partial and in-frame only. The data contain about 150,000 clones, around 75% of them singletons. What was sequenced was PBMCs. The receptor set was obtained from a male donor in good health and CMV-seronegative.

This rearrangement joins TRBV2 to TRBJ2-6, with D unclear. The CDR3 contains 16 residues. V was clipped by 4 bases and J by 0 bases, with 10 bases between them. Germline assignment: CDR1 SNHLY and CDR2 FYNNEI. The chain's CDR3 is CASSGDTSSGANVLTF. In DNA form, the CDR3 reads TGTGCCAGCAGTGGAGACACCAGCTCTGGGGCCAACGTCCTGACTTTC.

V usage is TRBV2 and J usage is TRBJ2-7; weak D call: TRBD1 (6 bases). From germline, CDR1 is SNHLY and CDR2 FYNNEI. The V end lost 8 bases, the J end lost 4 bases, and 15 bases lay between the germline ends. This CDR3 is 13 amino acids long. For the CDR3, the DNA is TGTGCCAGCTGCCCGGACAGAAAATACGAGCAGTACTTC. Amino acid sequence: CASCPDRKYEQYF.

The chain combines TRBV7-9 with TRBJ2-3; TRBD2 is a possible D gene (5 bases). The CDR3 extends over 14 amino acids. Germline V lookup: CDR1 SEHNR, CDR2 FQNEAQ (reference sequence). V was cut by 2 bases and J by 5 bases, with 11 bases left in between. The CDR3 sequence is CASSLKVGRDTQYF. The CDR3 region has the DNA TGTGCCAGCAGCTTAAAGGTGGGGAGAGATACGCAGTATTTT.

The CDR3 DNA sequence: TGCGCCAGCAGCTTGTCCGACACTGAAGCTTTCTTT. Its translation is CASSLSDTEAFF. The chain employs TRBV5-1 and TRBJ1-1; unclear D gene. Trimming pared 1 base from V and 3 bases from J, leaving 4 bases between. The germline gives CDR1 SGHRS, CDR2 YFSETQ. This CDR3 has 12 amino acids.

This clone was seen only a few times. V and J are TRBV7-2 and TRBJ2-5; 7 bases are a match to TRBD2. Trimming removed 1 base from V and 4 bases from J; junction bases left unmatched: 3. The CDR3 is 14 residues long. Germline V gene sequence: CDR1 SGHTA, CDR2 FQGNSA. The CDR3: CASSLGTRLETQYF. The CDR3 region has the DNA TGTGCCAGCAGCTTAGGGACTAGGTTAGAGACCCAGTACTTC. The full variable domain, its missing parts supplied by reference TRBV7-2 and TRBJ2-5, is GAGVSQSPSNKVTEKGKDVELRCDPISGHTALYWYRQSLGQGLEFLIYFQGNSAPDKSGLPSDRFSAERTGGSVSTLTIQRTQQEDSAVYLCASSLGTRLETQYFGPGTRLLVL.

This rearrangement joins TRBV5-1 to TRBJ2-2; weak D call: TRBD1 (6 bases). Germline V gives CDR1 SGHRS, CDR2 YFSETQ. The CDR3 length is 17 residues. V was pared by 0 bases and J by 5 bases, with 17 bases between. Here the CDR3 DNA reads TGCGCCAGCAGCTTGGGCGTTTACAGGGCCGGGACCGGGGAGCTGTTTTTT. Its translation: CASSLGVYRAGTGELFF. The full variable domain, in which reference TRBV5-1 and TRBJ2-2 provide the parts outside the CDR3, is KAGVTQTPRYLIKTRGQQVTLSCSPISGHRSVSWYQQTPGQGLQFLFEYFSETQRNKGNFPGRFSGRQFSNSRSEMNVSTLELGDSALYLCASSLGVYRAGTGELFFGEGSRLTVL.

This clone was observed a single time. V is TRBV6-5 and J is TRBJ1-1; TRBD1 matches at 9 bases. The germline V gene encodes CDR1 MNHEY and CDR2 SVGAGI. This CDR3 spans 13 amino acids. The junction had 2 bases not matched to a gene; V was cut back by 5 bases and J by 4 bases. CDR3 in DNA: TGTGCCAGCAGTACGACAGGGGGCACTGAAGCTTTCTTT. Translating it yields CASSTTGGTEAFF.

This CDR3 is CASSRLRTGGYEQYF. The CDR3 DNA follows: TGTGCCAGCAGCCGTTTAAGGACAGGGGGATACGAGCAGTACTTC. The chain links TRBV7-9 to TRBJ2-5; 10 bases agree with TRBD1. TRBJ2-7 matches the DNA end more closely, so the J call is doubtful. The CDR3 length is 15 residues. Germline CDR1 reads SEHNR; CDR2 reads FQNEAQ (reference sequence).

This clone was observed a single time. The V gene is TRBV5-5, the J gene TRBJ2-5, with D perhaps TRBD1 (5 bases). Looked up from germline, CDR1 is SGHKS and CDR2 is YYEKEE (reference sequence). The V gene lost 2 bases and the J gene lost 1 base, with 9 bases spanning the gap. The CDR3 runs 14 residues. CDR3 amino acids: CASSFGARQETQYF. In DNA, the CDR3 is TGTGCCAGCAGCTTTGGGGCCCGCCAAGAGACCCAGTACTTC.

This chain joins TRBV6-1 and TRBJ1-3, with D perhaps TRBD1 (5 bases). This CDR3 spans 13 amino acids. V lost 6 bases to trimming and J lost 4 bases, with 10 bases between them. Germline assignment: CDR1 MNHNS and CDR2 SASEGT. CDR3 loop: CASRVGGGNTIYF. The CDR3 nucleotides read TGTGCCAGCAGGGTCGGGGGGGGAAACACCATATATTTT.

This rearrangement joins TRBV7-6 to TRBJ1-5; D perhaps matches TRBD1 (6 bases). The ends were cut back, 5 bases at V and 6 bases at J, with 14 bases in the middle. The CDR3 length is 14 residues. Germline values: CDR1 SGHVS, CDR2 FNYEAQ. CDR3 nucleotide sequence: TGTGCCAGCAGCCCCGAAGGGGGTCGTCAGCCCCAGCATTTT. The encoded protein is CASSPEGGRQPQHF.

J is TRBJ1-2 and V is TRBV5-6; no clear D gene. Trimming took off 2 bases at V and 4 bases at J, with 6 bases between the two ends. This CDR3 has 12 amino acids. Germline V gene sequence: CDR1 SGHDT, CDR2 YYEEEE. The CDR3 sequence is CASSFNIYGYTF. In DNA, the CDR3 is TGTGCCAGCAGCTTTAACATCTATGGCTACACCTTC.

CDR3 residues: CAWRAGTGVNYGYTF. The CDR3 DNA is TGTGCCTGGAGGGCAGGGACAGGGGTTAACTATGGCTACACCTTC. The J gene is TRBJ1-2, the V gene TRBV30, with 10 bases aligning to TRBD1. Germline values: CDR1 GTSNPN, CDR2 SVGIG (reference sequence). The CDR3 runs 15 residues. J was trimmed by 1 base and V by 3 bases; bases with no gene match: 5.

The gene calls are TRBV18 and TRBJ2-2; D remains ambiguous. V dropped 3 bases and J dropped 0 bases, with 14 bases sitting between them. The CDR3 sequence is 17 residues long. From germline, CDR1 is KGHSH and CDR2 LQKENI. The CDR3 reads CASSPPPGQPNTGELFF. The CDR3 DNA is TGTGCCAGCTCACCTCCCCCTGGGCAGCCGAACACCGGGGAGCTGTTTTTT.

The chain is built from TRBV2 and TRBJ2-5; no firm D call. Trimming left V 0 bases short and J 5 bases short, with 13 bases between. Germline V gene sequence: CDR1 SNHLY, CDR2 FYNNEI. The CDR3 loop spans 15 amino acids. CDR3 residues: CASSEAWSQFETQYF. CDR3 coding DNA: TGTGCCAGCAGTGAAGCTTGGAGCCAATTTGAGACCCAGTACTTC.

The rearrangement links TRBV6-6 to TRBJ2-3; tentative D call: TRBD1 (5 bases). Looked up from germline, CDR1 is MNHNY and CDR2 is SVGAGI (reference sequence). The CDR3 covers 13 residues. V was pared by 4 bases and J by 2 bases, with 7 bases between. The CDR3 loop is CASSSGATDTQYF. CDR3 sequence (DNA): TGTGCCAGCAGTTCTGGGGCCACAGATACGCAGTATTTT.

A single count supports this clone. The chain has TRBV30 and TRBJ1-1, with D possibly being TRBD1 (5 bases). Germline loops: CDR1 GTSNPN, CDR2 SVGIG (reference sequence). The CDR3 covers 12 residues. The ends were cut back, 0 bases at V and 10 bases at J, with 12 bases in the middle. The DNA of the CDR3 is TGTGCCTGGAGTGTAGCCGCGGGGGGAGCTTTCTTT. This sequence encodes CAWSVAAGGAFF.

This clone has only a few counts. This CDR3 reads CASSYSRQGGNQPQHF. The CDR3 DNA follows: TGTGCCAGCAGTTACTCGAGACAGGGGGGAAATCAGCCCCAGCATTTT. V usage is TRBV6-5 and J usage is TRBJ1-5; 9 positions match TRBD1. Germline loops: CDR1 MNHEY, CDR2 SVGAGI. After removal of 0 bases from V and 4 bases from J, the junction contained 4 bases not matched to a gene. The CDR3 is 16 residues long.

V is TRBV5-1 and J is TRBJ1-6; D might be TRBD1 (5 bases). The germline V gene has CDR1 SGHRS and CDR2 YFSETQ. The CDR3 is 15 amino acids. Trimming took 0 bases from V and 7 from J, leaving 11 bases between them. CDR3 in amino acids: CASSLGQGSNSPLHF. The CDR3 coding sequence is TGCGCCAGCAGCTTGGGGCAGGGATCGAATTCACCCCTCCACTTT.